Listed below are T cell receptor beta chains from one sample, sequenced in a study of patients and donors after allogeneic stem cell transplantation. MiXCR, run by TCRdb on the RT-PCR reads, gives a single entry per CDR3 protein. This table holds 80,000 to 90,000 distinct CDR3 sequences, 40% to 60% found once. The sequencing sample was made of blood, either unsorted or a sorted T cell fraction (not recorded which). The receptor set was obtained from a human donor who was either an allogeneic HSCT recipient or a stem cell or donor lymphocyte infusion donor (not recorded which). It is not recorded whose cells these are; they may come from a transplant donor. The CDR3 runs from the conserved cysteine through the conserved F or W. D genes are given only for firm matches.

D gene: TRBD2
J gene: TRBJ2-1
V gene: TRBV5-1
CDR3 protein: CASSSLADNEQFF

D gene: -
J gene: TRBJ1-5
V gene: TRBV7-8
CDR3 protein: CASSSYRGQDNQPQHF

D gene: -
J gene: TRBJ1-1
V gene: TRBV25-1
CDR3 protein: CASSSMAGANTEAFF

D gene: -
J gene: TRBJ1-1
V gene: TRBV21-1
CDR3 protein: CASSKYEGASAEAFF

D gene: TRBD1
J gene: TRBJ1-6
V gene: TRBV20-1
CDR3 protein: CSARDIGGAKIWGSPLHF

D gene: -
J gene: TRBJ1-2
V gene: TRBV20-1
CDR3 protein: CSARQGSGYTF

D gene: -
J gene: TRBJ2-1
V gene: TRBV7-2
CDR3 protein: CASSPGFLMPGEQFF

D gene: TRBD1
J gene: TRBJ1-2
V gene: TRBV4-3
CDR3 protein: CASSQDTDRVRPNYGYTF

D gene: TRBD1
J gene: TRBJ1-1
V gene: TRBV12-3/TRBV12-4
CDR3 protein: CASSIGTGVTEAFF

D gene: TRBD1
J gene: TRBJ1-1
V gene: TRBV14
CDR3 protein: CASSQDPPQGRTEAFF

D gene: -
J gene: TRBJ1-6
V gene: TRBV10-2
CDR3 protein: CASSVLNSPLHF

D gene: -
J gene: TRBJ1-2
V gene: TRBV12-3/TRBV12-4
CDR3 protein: CASSLPGHYGYTF

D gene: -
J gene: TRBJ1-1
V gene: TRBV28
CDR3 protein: CASSLYSGLGTEAFF

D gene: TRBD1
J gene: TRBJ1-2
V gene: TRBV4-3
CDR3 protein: CASSQGQGDGYTF

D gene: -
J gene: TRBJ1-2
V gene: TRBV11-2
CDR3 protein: CASSEPGASNYGYTF

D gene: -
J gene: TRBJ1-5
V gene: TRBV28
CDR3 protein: CASSRVGFYSNQPQHF

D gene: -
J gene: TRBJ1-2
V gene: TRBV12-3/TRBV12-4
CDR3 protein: CASSPGPNYGYTF

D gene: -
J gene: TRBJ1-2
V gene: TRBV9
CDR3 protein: CASSVGSYLDPRFTF

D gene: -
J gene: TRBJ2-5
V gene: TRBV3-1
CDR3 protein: CASSQVLRGEIETQYF